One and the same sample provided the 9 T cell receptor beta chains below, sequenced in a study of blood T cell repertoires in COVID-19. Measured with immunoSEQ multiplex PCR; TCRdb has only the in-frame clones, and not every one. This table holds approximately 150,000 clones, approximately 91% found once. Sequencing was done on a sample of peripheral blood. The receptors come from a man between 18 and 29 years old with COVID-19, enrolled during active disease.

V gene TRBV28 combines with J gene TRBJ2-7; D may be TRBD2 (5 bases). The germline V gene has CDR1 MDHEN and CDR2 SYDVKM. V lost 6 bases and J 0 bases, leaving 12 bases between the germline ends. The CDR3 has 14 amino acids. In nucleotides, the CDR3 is TGTGCCAGCAGGACCCTGGGGAGCTCCTACGAGCAGTACTTC. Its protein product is CASRTLGSSYEQYF.

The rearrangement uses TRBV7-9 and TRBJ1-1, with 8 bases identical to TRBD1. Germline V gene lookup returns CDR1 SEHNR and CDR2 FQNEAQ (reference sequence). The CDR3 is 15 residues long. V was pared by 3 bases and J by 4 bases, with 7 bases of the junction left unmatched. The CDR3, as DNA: TGTGCCAGCAGCTTTGTGGGCAGGGGGCCCACTGAAGCTTTCTTT. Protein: CASSFVGRGPTEAFF.

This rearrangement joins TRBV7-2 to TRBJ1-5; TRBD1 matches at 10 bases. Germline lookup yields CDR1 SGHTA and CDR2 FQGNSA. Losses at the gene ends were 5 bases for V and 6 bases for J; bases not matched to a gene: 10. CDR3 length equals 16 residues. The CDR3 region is CASSIAGTGVGQPQHF. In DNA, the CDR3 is TGTGCCAGCAGCATCGCCGGGACAGGGGTAGGTCAGCCCCAGCATTTT.

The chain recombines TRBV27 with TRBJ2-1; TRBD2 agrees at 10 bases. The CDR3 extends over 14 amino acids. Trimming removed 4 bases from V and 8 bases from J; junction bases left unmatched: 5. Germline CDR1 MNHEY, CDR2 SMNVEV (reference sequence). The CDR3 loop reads CASSYLGTSDEQFF. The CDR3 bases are TGTGCCAGCAGTTACCTCGGGACTAGCGATGAGCAGTTCTTC.

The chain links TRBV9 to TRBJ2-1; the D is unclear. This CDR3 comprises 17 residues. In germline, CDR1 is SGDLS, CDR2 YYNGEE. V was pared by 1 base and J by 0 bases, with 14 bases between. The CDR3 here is CASSVNPRLGSYNEQFF. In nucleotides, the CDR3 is TGTGCCAGCAGCGTAAATCCTAGGCTCGGCTCCTACAATGAGCAGTTCTTC.

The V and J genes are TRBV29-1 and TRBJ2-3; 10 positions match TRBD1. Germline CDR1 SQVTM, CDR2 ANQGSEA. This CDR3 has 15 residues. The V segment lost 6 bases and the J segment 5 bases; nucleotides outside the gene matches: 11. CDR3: CSVFLDRGPGDTQYF. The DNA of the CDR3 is TGCAGCGTCTTTCTCGACAGGGGGCCCGGAGATACGCAGTATTTT.

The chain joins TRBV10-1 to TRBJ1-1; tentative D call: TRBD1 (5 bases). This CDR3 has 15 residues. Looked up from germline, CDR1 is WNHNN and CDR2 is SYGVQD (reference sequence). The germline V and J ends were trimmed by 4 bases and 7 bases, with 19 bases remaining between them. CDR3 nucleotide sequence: TGCGCCAGCAGTGGATCAATGGGGCCACCGGGTGAAGCTTTCTTT. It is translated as CASSGSMGPPGEAFF.

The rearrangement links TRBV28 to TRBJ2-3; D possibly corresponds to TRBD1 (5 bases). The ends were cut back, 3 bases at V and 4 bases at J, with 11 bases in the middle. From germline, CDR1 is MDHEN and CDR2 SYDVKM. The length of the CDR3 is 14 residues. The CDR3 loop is CASSFKGRSDTQYF. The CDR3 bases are TGTGCCAGCAGTTTCAAGGGGCGCTCAGATACGCAGTATTTT.

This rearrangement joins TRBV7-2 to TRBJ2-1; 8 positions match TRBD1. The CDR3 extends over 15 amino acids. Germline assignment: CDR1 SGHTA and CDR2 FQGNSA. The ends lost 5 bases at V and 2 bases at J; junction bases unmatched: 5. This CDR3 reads CASSPWDRPYNEQFF. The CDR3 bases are TGTGCCAGCAGCCCTTGGGACAGGCCCTACAATGAGCAGTTCTTC. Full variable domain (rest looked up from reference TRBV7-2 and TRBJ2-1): GAGVSQSPSNKVTEKGKDVELRCDPISGHTALYWYRQSLGQGLEFLIYFQGNSAPDKSGLPSDRFSAERTGGSVSTLTIQRTQQEDSAVYLCASSPWDRPYNEQFFGPGTRLTVL.